What follows describes a single T cell receptor (beta chain). Its antigen is unidentified. With 8 bases clipped from V and 7 bases from J, the junction kept 9 bases outside the gene matches. This CDR3 contains 14 residues. CDR1 is SGHVS and CDR2 is FQNEAQ in the germline V gene. The treatment here: about 20 received Ad26.COV2.S at low or high dose, single or two shots; about 5 received placebo; per-sample allocation not given. Day 63 after the first vaccine or placebo injection was the time point for sampling. Sequenced by immunoSEQ multiplex PCR; TCRdb stores in-frame clones only, minus some. This sample has fewer than 800,000 clones, with 89% found just once. This sample is drawn from a study of Ad26.COV2.S vaccination and SARS-CoV-2 variants. Study results and limitations: Ad26.COV2.S recipients had broader spike-specific TCRs (P = 0.0014).

This clonotype originated in a person between 18 and 60 years old who received the Ad26.COV2.S COVID-19 vaccine or a placebo. The sequencing here drew on peripheral blood, taken in a trial of Ad26.COV2.S vaccine versus placebo. The chain recombines TRBV7-8 with TRBJ2-7, with 12 bases matching TRBD2. The DNA for the CDR3 is TGTGCCAGCTTGACTAGCGGGAGTTCTGGAGAGCAGTACTTC. It specifies CASLTSGSSGEQYF.